Following are 7 T cell receptor beta chains from one sample sequenced in a study of control samples from healthy donors and cancer patients. Profiling relied on immunoSEQ multiplex PCR, and the TCRdb table lists in-frame clones only, not all of them. Among about 100,000 clones, 90% to 95% were seen once, and the ten largest hold 2% to 3%. Sequenced sample: blood. The receptors were gathered from a young woman in good health.

This chain connects TRBV28 to TRBJ1-1, with D tentatively TRBD1 (5 bases). The germline V gene encodes CDR1 MDHEN and CDR2 SYDVKM. Deletions cut 7 bases from V and 4 bases from J, with 19 bases between. This CDR3 has 15 amino acids. CDR3 in DNA: TGTGCCAGCAACACACCAGCCGGGGCGCGCACTGAAGCTTTCTTT. Protein: CASNTPAGARTEAFF.

Details on this clone: The junction departs from the called germline gene at one end, perhaps through a read error. The chain combines TRBV7-7 with TRBJ2-2; perhaps TRBD1 as D (5 bases). Per the germline V gene, CDR1 is SSHAT and CDR2 is FNYEAQ (reference sequence). This CDR3 contains 18 residues. In DNA, the CDR3 is TGTGCTAGCAGCTTAGGCCGGCCAGGGTCTATGAACACCGGGGAGCTGTTTTTT. Its translation: CASSLGRPGSMNTGELFF.

The chain employs TRBV5-1 and TRBJ1-2; D gene uncertain. Looked up from germline, CDR1 is SGHRS and CDR2 is YFSETQ. V lost 0 bases, J lost 8 bases, and 11 bases lay in between. The CDR3 is 13 amino acids. As DNA, the CDR3 is TGCGCCAGCAGCTTGGTGGCCGATGGGGGCTACACCTTC. Encoded protein: CASSLVADGGYTF.

The chain has TRBV6-1 and TRBJ2-5, with a tentative D call TRBD1 (5 bases). The V and J ends lost 0 bases and 5 bases respectively, with 10 bases between them. This CDR3 has 14 residues. CDR1 is MNHNS and CDR2 is SASEGT in the germline V gene. In DNA form, the CDR3 reads TGTGCCAGCAGTGAAGCTTGGGGCGGTGAGACCCAGTACTTC. Protein product: CASSEAWGGETQYF.

The V and J genes are TRBV11-3 and TRBJ1-1; 7 nucleotides align to TRBD1. The CDR3 length is 16 residues. Germline CDR1 SGHNT, CDR2 YENEEA. Germline trimming cut 5 bases from V and 4 bases from J; bases unmatched to any gene: 13. CDR3 DNA: TGTGCCAGCAGCCCTAAGGGGGCGAAGGGGGGCACTGAAGCTTTCTTT. Residues: CASSPKGAKGGTEAFF.

V is TRBV14 and J is TRBJ1-3, with TRBD1 matching 7 bases. Germline CDR1 is SGHDN and CDR2 is FVKESK. Trimming at V came to 3 bases and at J to 0 bases, leaving 8 bases not matched to a gene. The CDR3 contains 17 residues. CDR3 DNA sequence: TGTGCCAGCAGCCACAACAGGGGACCATACTCTGGAAACACCATATATTTT. This translates into CASSHNRGPYSGNTIYF. The full variable domain, its missing parts supplied by reference TRBV14 and TRBJ1-3, is EAGVTQFPSHSVIEKGQTVTLRCDPISGHDNLYWYRRVMGKEIKFLLHFVKESKQDESGMPNNRFLAERTGGTYSTLKVQPAELEDSGVYFCASSHNRGPYSGNTIYFGEGSWLTVV.

The V gene is TRBV12-3 or TRBV12-4, the J gene TRBJ2-1; D is uncertain. This CDR3 is built from 13 residues. V lost 2 bases to trimming and J lost 7 bases, with 9 bases between them. CDR3 nucleotide sequence: TGTGCCAGCAGTTTAATCTCCGGGAATGAGCAGTTCTTC. Translation gives CASSLISGNEQFF.